A selection of T cell receptor beta chains follows, all from one sample in a study of cytomegalovirus exposure and HLA in healthy donors. The assay was immunoSEQ multiplex PCR, and TCRdb's table has in-frame clones only and misses some. The sample holds 200,000 to 250,000 clones; more than 85% are singletons and the top ten take over 0.95%. The source material was PBMCs. These receptors all come from a woman younger than 30 in good health and CMV-seronegative. Each CDR3 is given without its conserved first and last residue. The order of the fields is J gene, V gene, CDR3 protein.

J: TRBJ2-1
V: TRBV4-1
CDR3: ASSSRDRVIDEQF

J: TRBJ2-1
V: TRBV13
CDR3: ASSEGGGVGYNEQF

J: TRBJ1-4
V: TRBV6-5
CDR3: ASSSQGVGEKLF

J: TRBJ1-1
V: TRBV5-1
CDR3: ASSLSQGAITEAF

J: TRBJ2-7
V: TRBV5-6
CDR3: ASSERQGNYEQY

J: TRBJ2-2
V: TRBV15
CDR3: ATSRSGLAKNTGELF

J: TRBJ2-5
V: TRBV4-1
CDR3: ASSLGGQETQY

J: TRBJ1-6
V: TRBV30
CDR3: AWSVTGTYSPLH

J: TRBJ2-1
V: TRBV4-3
CDR3: ASSPEASSYNEQF

J: TRBJ2-5
V: TRBV29-1
CDR3: SVQTSGQETQY

J: TRBJ2-7
V: TRBV9
CDR3: ASSGSAKTSRDYEQY

J: TRBJ2-3
V: TRBV7-2
CDR3: ASSLVQGAEGTQY

J: TRBJ2-1
V: TRBV9
CDR3: ASSVATGLPYNEQF

J: TRBJ2-3
V: TRBV7-6
CDR3: ASSSFERRLQDTQY

J: TRBJ1-1
V: TRBV19
CDR3: ASMRVAREAF

J: TRBJ2-4
V: TRBV4-1
CDR3: ASSHAAGRKY

J: TRBJ1-3
V: TRBV5-4
CDR3: ASSLARGGNTIY

J: TRBJ2-7
V: TRBV4-3
CDR3: ASSPTTSDSYEQY

J: TRBJ2-3
V: TRBV2
CDR3: ASSYGLAGSTGAQY

J: TRBJ2-7
V: TRBV15
CDR3: ATSRDLGTGVSEQY

J: TRBJ1-2
V: TRBV7-2
CDR3: ASSLETGGGYT

J: TRBJ2-7
V: TRBV25-1
CDR3: ASSASRDRGSEQY

J: TRBJ1-1
V: TRBV7-2
CDR3: ASSLTGGAATEAF

J: TRBJ1-1
V: TRBV6-5
CDR3: ASSKSLGYTEAF

J: TRBJ2-1
V: TRBV21-1
CDR3: ASSKVVSYNEQF

J: TRBJ2-7
V: TRBV5-1
CDR3: ASSPGQGAYEQY

J: TRBJ2-6
V: TRBV2
CDR3: ASSPRDSGANVLT

J: TRBJ1-1
V: TRBV10-3
CDR3: AISERVGERGTEAF

J: TRBJ2-5
V: TRBV28
CDR3: ATQGSGYETQY

J: TRBJ1-2
V: TRBV2
CDR3: ASTSTPRRDYGYT

J: TRBJ1-2
V: TRBV27
CDR3: ASSSLGGLYGYT

J: TRBJ2-1
V: TRBV5-4
CDR3: ASSLGGSTYNEQF

J: TRBJ1-6
V: TRBV7-2
CDR3: ASSSRGNSPLH

J: TRBJ2-7
V: TRBV19
CDR3: ASSKQSTTYEQY

J: TRBJ2-3
V: TRBV27
CDR3: ASAPGLALTDTQY

J: TRBJ1-1
V: TRBV6-1
CDR3: ASNYRGEAEAF

J: TRBJ1-4
V: TRBV5-4
CDR3: ASSQSQGREKLF

J: TRBJ2-3
V: TRBV7-2
CDR3: ASSLDRGDTDTQY

J: TRBJ1-3
V: TRBV11-2
CDR3: ASSTQHLSGNTIY

J: TRBJ2-6
V: TRBV29-1
CDR3: SVEGTALGANVLT

J: TRBJ2-7
V: TRBV7-2
CDR3: ASSLRAPYEQY

J: TRBJ2-2
V: TRBV15
CDR3: ATSTRGRGTHGELF

J: TRBJ1-4
V: TRBV5-4
CDR3: ASSPGGGREKLF

J: TRBJ1-1
V: TRBV2
CDR3: ASSEARRNTEAF

J: TRBJ1-6
V: TRBV27
CDR3: ASWTGHNSPLH

J: TRBJ2-7
V: TRBV4-2
CDR3: ASSQVTGTSYEQY

J: TRBJ2-2
V: TRBV5-5
CDR3: ASSLAGGLYTGELF

J: TRBJ1-4
V: TRBV13
CDR3: ASSRGRGEKLF

J: -
V: TRBV6-5
CDR3: ASRALGGRSYEQY

J: TRBJ2-3
V: TRBV2
CDR3: ASSDTGLAGADTQY

J: TRBJ1-1
V: TRBV2
CDR3: ASSVWAYTEAF

J: TRBJ2-1
V: TRBV5-1
CDR3: ASSLGRPKSSYNEQF

J: TRBJ2-5
V: TRBV11-2
CDR3: ASSAYGGLGETQY

J: TRBJ1-5
V: TRBV27
CDR3: ASLAEPTGTGEGHSNQPQH

J: TRBJ1-5
V: TRBV15
CDR3: ATSLRLAQPQH

J: TRBJ2-1
V: TRBV13
CDR3: ASSFTGTSRNNEQF

J: TRBJ1-5
V: TRBV11-3
CDR3: ASSLQGNQPQH

J: TRBJ1-5
V: TRBV14
CDR3: ASSQGRGQPQH

J: TRBJ2-2
V: TRBV2
CDR3: ASSGLAWELF

J: TRBJ1-2
V: TRBV6-5
CDR3: ASSENRVGYT